A selection of T cell receptor beta chains follows, all from one sample in a study of blood T cell repertoires in COVID-19. The method was immunoSEQ multiplex PCR; TCRdb's version includes in-frame clones alone and lacks a portion of them. The sample lists more than 150,000 clones; 70% to 85% were seen once. The sequencing sample was made of peripheral blood. These receptors originate from a woman aged 45-65 years with acute or convalescent COVID-19. Both conserved end residues are part of each CDR3. A D gene is named only where the DNA matches it firmly. Where a row states a size, it is once, few, many or the class of an expanded clone; other rows omit it.

D gene: -; clone size: -; J gene: TRBJ1-1; V gene: TRBV5-6; CDR3 protein: CASSLPFGGVGTEAFF; CDR3 DNA: TGTGCCAGCAGCTTGCCGTTCGGAGGGGTTGGCACTGAAGCTTTCTTT
D gene: -; clone size: once; J gene: TRBJ2-7; V gene: TRBV7-2; CDR3 protein: CASSLGWQPNF; CDR3 DNA: TGTGCCAGCAGCTTAGGGTGGCAACCGAACTTC
D gene: -; clone size: -; J gene: TRBJ2-5; V gene: TRBV14; CDR3 protein: CASSQDLGGPNQETQYF; CDR3 DNA: TGTGCCAGCAGCCAAGATTTGGGGGGGCCAAACCAAGAGACCCAGTACTTC
D gene: TRBD1; clone size: -; J gene: TRBJ2-6; V gene: TRBV4-1; CDR3 protein: CASSQEQKGMNRGRSGANVLTF; CDR3 DNA: TGCGCCAGCAGCCAAGAACAAAAGGGGATGAACAGGGGGCGATCTGGGGCCAACGTCCTGACTTTC
D gene: -; clone size: -; J gene: TRBJ1-1; V gene: TRBV29-1; CDR3 protein: CSVVPGLNTEAFF; CDR3 DNA: TGCAGCGTTGTACCAGGGTTGAACACTGAAGCTTTCTTT
D gene: -; clone size: few; J gene: TRBJ2-7; V gene: TRBV7-9; CDR3 protein: CASRTANSYEQYF; CDR3 DNA: TGTGCCAGCAGAACAGCAAACTCCTACGAGCAGTACTTC
D gene: TRBD1; clone size: -; J gene: TRBJ1-2; V gene: TRBV2; CDR3 protein: CASRDRGAYGYTF; CDR3 DNA: TGTGCCAGCAGGGACAGGGGGGCGTATGGCTACACCTTC
D gene: -; clone size: -; J gene: TRBJ1-2; V gene: TRBV15; CDR3 protein: CATSRSGGAPYGYTF; CDR3 DNA: TGTGCCACCAGCCGAAGTGGAGGGGCACCCTATGGCTACACCTTC
D gene: TRBD1; clone size: -; J gene: TRBJ1-2; V gene: TRBV5-6; CDR3 protein: CASTLTIKGAGGYTF; CDR3 DNA: TGTGCCAGCACCCTGACCATCAAGGGGGCGGGTGGCTACACCTTC
D gene: -; clone size: -; J gene: TRBJ1-4; V gene: TRBV19; CDR3 protein: CASADYGVLSGKLFF; CDR3 DNA: TGTGCCAGTGCGGACTACGGGGTGTTGAGTGGAAAACTGTTTTTT
D gene: -; clone size: -; J gene: TRBJ2-5; V gene: TRBV15; CDR3 protein: CATSRRQEGTQYF; CDR3 DNA: TGTGCCACCAGCAGAAGGCAGGAGGGGACCCAGTACTTC
D gene: -; clone size: once; J gene: TRBJ1-2; V gene: TRBV12-3/TRBV12-4; CDR3 protein: CASSLPQGYGYTF; CDR3 DNA: TGTGCCAGCAGTTTACCACAGGGCTATGGCTACACCTTC
D gene: TRBD1; clone size: -; J gene: TRBJ1-2; V gene: TRBV5-1; CDR3 protein: CASSVGQTVNYGYTF; CDR3 DNA: TGCGCCAGCAGCGTGGGACAGACAGTTAACTATGGCTACACCTTC
D gene: -; clone size: -; J gene: TRBJ2-5; V gene: TRBV7-2; CDR3 protein: CASSPSTTQYF; CDR3 DNA: TGTGCCAGCAGCCCTTCTACGACCCAGTACTTC
D gene: TRBD2; clone size: once; J gene: TRBJ2-7; V gene: TRBV19; CDR3 protein: CASSIAGVAGAYEQYF; CDR3 DNA: TGTGCCAGTAGTATAGCGGGGGTAGCGGGGGCCTACGAGCAGTACTTC
D gene: TRBD1; clone size: -; J gene: TRBJ1-2; V gene: TRBV19; CDR3 protein: CASLSTGGPDYGYTF; CDR3 DNA: TGTGCCAGCCTTTCGACAGGGGGCCCGGACTATGGCTACACCTTC
D gene: -; clone size: -; J gene: TRBJ1-2; V gene: TRBV21-1; CDR3 protein: CASSKLGGQQNTNYGYTF; CDR3 DNA: TGTGCCAGCAGCAAACTGGGGGGACAGCAAAACACTAACTATGGCTACACCTTC
D gene: -; clone size: -; J gene: TRBJ2-3; V gene: TRBV29-1; CDR3 protein: CSVRPWVASDTQYF; CDR3 DNA: TGCAGCGTCCGCCCTTGGGTAGCTTCGGATACGCAGTATTTT
D gene: TRBD2; clone size: -; J gene: TRBJ2-7; V gene: TRBV9; CDR3 protein: CASSLKTSVIYEQYF; CDR3 DNA: TGTGCCAGCAGCCTAAAGACTAGCGTGATCTACGAGCAGTACTTC
D gene: TRBD1; clone size: -; J gene: TRBJ2-1; V gene: TRBV6-2/TRBV6-3; CDR3 protein: CASSYRRTGEVHNEQFF; CDR3 DNA: TGTGCCAGCAGTTACCGACGGACAGGGGAGGTCCACAATGAGCAGTTCTTC
D gene: TRBD1; clone size: -; J gene: TRBJ2-7; V gene: TRBV18; CDR3 protein: CASSVSGTGVQQYF; CDR3 DNA: TGTGCCAGCTCAGTATCGGGGACAGGGGTGCAGCAGTACTTC
D gene: TRBD2; clone size: -; J gene: TRBJ2-7; V gene: TRBV4-1; CDR3 protein: CASSPGTSGIYEQYF; CDR3 DNA: TGCGCCAGCAGCCCAGGGACTAGCGGGATTTACGAGCAGTACTTC
D gene: -; clone size: few; J gene: TRBJ2-1; V gene: TRBV3-1/TRBV3-2; CDR3 protein: CASSQPGGEQFF; CDR3 DNA: TGTGCCAGCAGCCAACCCGGAGGCGAGCAGTTCTTC
D gene: TRBD1; clone size: -; J gene: TRBJ1-3; V gene: TRBV28; CDR3 protein: CASRVGNRGSGNTIYF; CDR3 DNA: TGTGCCAGCCGAGTAGGGAACAGGGGATCCGGAAACACCATATATTTT
D gene: -; clone size: -; J gene: TRBJ2-5; V gene: TRBV12-3/TRBV12-4; CDR3 protein: CASRGWNQETQYF; CDR3 DNA: TGTGCCAGCCGGGGGTGGAACCAAGAGACCCAGTACTTC
D gene: -; clone size: -; J gene: TRBJ2-7; V gene: TRBV19; CDR3 protein: CASSMRNSYEQYF; CDR3 DNA: TGTGCCAGTAGTATGCGCAACTCCTACGAGCAGTACTTC
D gene: -; clone size: -; J gene: TRBJ1-6; V gene: TRBV30; CDR3 protein: CAWSGGGGISPLHF; CDR3 DNA: TGTGCCTGGAGCGGGGGTGGGGGGATTTCACCCCTCCACTTT
D gene: TRBD1; clone size: -; J gene: TRBJ1-2; V gene: TRBV15; CDR3 protein: CATSSRRTGNGYTF; CDR3 DNA: TGTGCCACCAGCTCACGGCGGACAGGGAACGGCTACACCTTC
D gene: TRBD1; clone size: -; J gene: TRBJ2-6; V gene: TRBV5-1; CDR3 protein: CASSAGGAVGANVLTF; CDR3 DNA: TGCGCCAGCAGCGCAGGGGGCGCGGTAGGGGCCAACGTCCTGACTTTC
D gene: TRBD2; clone size: -; J gene: TRBJ2-1; V gene: TRBV18; CDR3 protein: CASSLLAGGNEQFF; CDR3 DNA: TGTGCCAGCTCACTGCTAGCGGGGGGGAATGAGCAGTTCTTC
D gene: -; clone size: -; J gene: TRBJ2-2; V gene: TRBV7-9; CDR3 protein: CASSLANGGELFF; CDR3 DNA: TGTGCCAGCAGCTTAGCGAACGGTGGGGAGCTGTTTTTT
D gene: -; clone size: -; J gene: TRBJ2-2; V gene: TRBV9; CDR3 protein: CASSAGGFTGELFF; CDR3 DNA: TGTGCCAGCAGCGCGGGGGGCTTCACCGGGGAGCTGTTTTTT
D gene: -; clone size: -; J gene: TRBJ2-7; V gene: TRBV11-2; CDR3 protein: CASSLFSRRQESYEQYF; CDR3 DNA: TGTGCCAGCAGCTTATTCTCGCGCCGGCAGGAATCCTACGAGCAGTACTTC
D gene: -; clone size: -; J gene: TRBJ1-1; V gene: TRBV3-1/TRBV3-2; CDR3 protein: CASSVQGGNTEAFF; CDR3 DNA: TGTGCCAGCAGCGTCCAGGGTGGGAACACTGAAGCTTTCTTT
D gene: -; clone size: few; J gene: TRBJ1-1; V gene: TRBV3-1/TRBV3-2; CDR3 protein: CASSQGEGWATEAFF; CDR3 DNA: TGTGCCAGCAGCCAAGGTGAAGGTTGGGCCACTGAAGCTTTCTTT
D gene: -; clone size: -; J gene: TRBJ1-3; V gene: TRBV18; CDR3 protein: CASSPGPGYSGNTIYF; CDR3 DNA: TGTGCCAGCTCACCCGGTCCGGGGTACTCTGGAAACACCATATATTTT
D gene: TRBD1; clone size: -; J gene: TRBJ2-5; V gene: TRBV9; CDR3 protein: CASSVGGQGEETQYF; CDR3 DNA: TGTGCCAGCAGCGTAGGGGGACAGGGGGAGGAGACCCAGTACTTC
D gene: TRBD1; clone size: -; J gene: TRBJ1-2; V gene: TRBV29-1; CDR3 protein: CSVGDRLQGGYTF; CDR3 DNA: TGCAGCGTTGGGGACAGGCTTCAAGGGGGCTACACCTTC
D gene: -; clone size: -; J gene: TRBJ1-2; V gene: TRBV6-4; CDR3 protein: CASSDSDLGYGYTF; CDR3 DNA: TGTGCCAGCAGTGACTCGGACTTGGGCTATGGCTACACCTTC
D gene: TRBD1; clone size: -; J gene: TRBJ1-1; V gene: TRBV6-6; CDR3 protein: CASSYSTGVIEAFF; CDR3 DNA: TGTGCCAGCAGTTACTCGACAGGGGTTATTGAAGCTTTCTTT
D gene: -; clone size: -; J gene: TRBJ1-2; V gene: TRBV6-6; CDR3 protein: CASSYPHRSNVYGYTF; CDR3 DNA: TGTGCCAGCAGTTACCCTCACAGGTCCAATGTGTATGGCTACACCTTC
D gene: TRBD2; clone size: few; J gene: TRBJ2-7; V gene: TRBV19; CDR3 protein: CASSSGLAGSEQYF; CDR3 DNA: TGTGCCAGTAGTTCCGGACTAGCGGGAAGCGAGCAGTACTTC
D gene: -; clone size: -; J gene: TRBJ1-1; V gene: TRBV5-6; CDR3 protein: CASNLRGNTEAFF; CDR3 DNA: TGTGCCAGCAATCTCAGGGGAAACACTGAAGCTTTCTTT
D gene: -; clone size: -; J gene: TRBJ1-4; V gene: TRBV6-6; CDR3 protein: CASSSHEKLFF; CDR3 DNA: TGTGCCAGCAGTTCTCATGAAAAACTGTTTTTT
D gene: -; clone size: -; J gene: TRBJ1-4; V gene: TRBV2; CDR3 protein: CASAGGYEKLFF; CDR3 DNA: TGTGCCAGTGCGGGGGGGTATGAAAAACTGTTTTTT
D gene: -; clone size: -; J gene: TRBJ1-1; V gene: TRBV3-1/TRBV3-2; CDR3 protein: CASTPILGENTEAFF; CDR3 DNA: TGTGCCAGCACCCCTATCCTCGGGGAGAACACTGAAGCTTTCTTT